What follows are 25 T cell receptor beta chains derived from one specimen sequenced in a study of blood T cell repertoires in COVID-19. TCRdb's copy holds only in-frame clones and misses some; the assay was immunoSEQ multiplex PCR. The sample has 180,000 or so clones, 70% to 90% seen once; the top ten hold 0.99%. Sequences were obtained from peripheral blood. The source of these receptors is a man aged 18 to 29 with acute or convalescent COVID-19.

The chain uses TRBV2 and TRBJ1-1, with D possibly being TRBD1 (6 bases). Germline assignment: CDR1 SNHLY and CDR2 FYNNEI. With 8 bases removed from V and 0 bases from J, the gap between germline ends came to 13 bases. CDR3 length: 14 amino acids. The CDR3, as DNA: TGTGCCAGCCGGGACACGATGATGAACACTGAAGCTTTCTTT. Residues: CASRDTMMNTEAFF.

This chain links TRBV9 with TRBJ2-2, with 10 bases that match TRBD2. The J segment lost 1 base and the V segment lost 3 bases, leaving 0 bases of the junction unmatched. The CDR3 totals 15 residues. Germline V lookup: CDR1 SGDLS, CDR2 YYNGEE. CDR3 coding DNA: TGTGCCAGCAGCGGGACTAGCGGGAACACCGGGGAGCTGTTTTTT. This codes for CASSGTSGNTGELFF.

The chain couples TRBV7-3 to TRBJ1-1; perhaps TRBD1 as D (6 bases). V was pared by 1 base and J by 7 bases, with 13 bases between. Looked up from germline, CDR1 is SGHTA and CDR2 is FQGTGA. This CDR3 is 14 amino acids long. CDR3 sequence: CASSLMAGDDEAFF. The CDR3 DNA sequence: TGTGCCAGCAGCTTAATGGCAGGGGACGATGAAGCTTTCTTT.

This clone was seen just once. The chain uses TRBV5-5 and TRBJ2-7; TRBD2 matches 7 bases. The CDR3 runs to 15 residues. J was trimmed by 3 bases and V by 0 bases; bases with no gene match: 6. Germline-derived CDR1 and CDR2 are SGHKS and YYEKEE (reference sequence). CDR3 in DNA: TGTGCCAGCAGCTTGGGGCGGGGGAACATCTACGAGCAGTACTTC. Its translation: CASSLGRGNIYEQYF.

The chain links TRBV5-1 to TRBJ2-5; the match to TRBD2 covers 8 bases. CDR1 and CDR2 from the germline V gene are SGHRS and YFSETQ. The trim removed 1 base at V and 8 bases at J, leaving 10 bases unmatched. This CDR3 is 15 amino acids long. CDR3 DNA: TGCGCCAGCAGCTTGAATCGGGAGGGGGTCGCCACCCAGTACTTC. Its protein is CASSLNREGVATQYF.

The count of this clone is one. This sequence joins TRBV29-1 and TRBJ2-5; D perhaps matches TRBD1 (6 bases). Germline-derived CDR1 and CDR2 are SQVTM and ANQGSEA. This CDR3 has 12 residues. The V and J ends lost 7 bases and 0 bases respectively, with 9 bases between them. CDR3 region: CSATGNQETQYF. For the CDR3, the DNA is TGCAGCGCAACAGGGAACCAAGAGACCCAGTACTTC.

The chain joins TRBV4-1 to TRBJ1-2, with D possibly TRBD1 on 5 matching bases. There are 16 residues in the CDR3. Germline-derived CDR1 and CDR2 are MGHRA and YSYEKL. Trimming took off 3 bases at V and 4 bases at J, with 18 bases between the two ends. The CDR3 sequence is CASSQGRGGALYGYTF. The CDR3 nucleotides read TGCGCCAGCAGCCAGGGACGGGGGGGTGCCCTCTATGGCTACACCTTC.

In the case of this clone: This clone may be a read error of a much larger clone one base away. The V and J genes are TRBV6-6 and TRBJ1-5, with D unclear. CDR1 is MNHNY and CDR2 is SVGAGI in the germline V gene (reference sequence). V was pared by 6 bases and J by 0 bases, with 6 bases between. This CDR3 has 13 residues. Here the CDR3 DNA reads TGTGCCAGCAGGGACTATAGCAATCAGCCCCAGCATTTT. Its protein product is CASRDYSNQPQHF.

This rearrangement joins TRBV7-9 to TRBJ1-1; the D gene is possibly TRBD1 (5 bases). The CDR3 loop spans 15 amino acids. Per germline, CDR1 SEHNR and CDR2 FQNEAQ (reference sequence). Trimming pared 3 bases from V and 3 bases from J, leaving 14 bases between. CDR3 coding DNA: TGTGCCAGCAGCTTGAAGGGCCAGGGCTACACTGAAGCTTTCTTT. This gives the protein CASSLKGQGYTEAFF.

This clone was seen a single time. The chain links TRBV19 to TRBJ1-2, with D tentatively TRBD1 (6 bases). CDR3 length: 15 amino acids. V was cut by 6 bases and J by 7 bases, with 21 bases left in between. Germline V CDR1 and CDR2: LNHDA, SQIVND (reference sequence). The CDR3 spells CASRTAGQGTSGYTF. The CDR3 coding sequence is TGTGCCAGTAGAACAGCGGGGCAGGGGACGAGTGGCTACACCTTC.

J is TRBJ2-5 and V is TRBV24-1, with a tentative D call TRBD1 (6 bases). Per germline, CDR1 KGHDR and CDR2 SFDVKD. There are 13 residues in the CDR3. Trimming took off 9 bases at V and 2 bases at J, with 12 bases between the two ends. This CDR3 reads CATADSPQETQYF. The CDR3 DNA reads as TGTGCCACCGCGGACAGTCCACAAGAGACCCAGTACTTC.

J is TRBJ1-5 and V is TRBV18; D not resolved. The CDR3 consists of 14 residues. CDR1 KGHSH and CDR2 LQKENI come from the germline V gene. Trimming removed 3 bases from V and 2 bases from J, with 8 bases in between. The CDR3, as DNA: TGTGCCAGCTCACCGCTGCAGGGCAATCAGCCCCAGCATTTT. Translation: CASSPLQGNQPQHF.

The CDR3 DNA is TGCGCCAGCAGCGGCGACCTAGCGAAGAGCTCCTACGAGCAGTACTTC. It translates to CASSGDLAKSSYEQYF. The V and J genes are TRBV5-1 and TRBJ2-7, with D maybe TRBD2 (6 bases). Trimming took off 4 bases at V and 0 bases at J, with 17 bases between the two ends. The length of the CDR3 is 16 residues. From germline, CDR1 is SGHRS and CDR2 YFSETQ.

The chain uses TRBV9 and TRBJ2-3; D is possibly TRBD1 (6 bases). V lost 0 bases to trimming and J lost 1 base, with 15 bases between them. CDR1 SGDLS and CDR2 YYNGEE come from the germline V gene. The CDR3 is 17 residues long. The CDR3 region has the DNA TGTGCCAGCAGCGTAGACGGGACACCGGGGCGCACAGATACGCAGTATTTT. Translated, it gives CASSVDGTPGRTDTQYF.

V is TRBV7-9 and J is TRBJ1-1; unclear D gene. The CDR3 contains 9 residues. Trimming stripped 6 bases from V and 11 bases from J, with 7 bases between. Germline V gene data show CDR1 as SEHNR and CDR2 as FQNEAQ (reference sequence). This CDR3 is CASSPFAFF. Here the CDR3 DNA reads TGTGCCAGCAGTCCGTTCGCTTTCTTT. Filled out from reference TRBV7-9 and TRBJ1-1, the complete variable domain reads DTGVSQNPRHKITKRGQNVTFRCDPISEHNRLYWYRQTLGQGPEFLTYFQNEAQLEKSRLLSDRFSAERPKGSFSTLEIQRTEQGDSAMYLCASSPFAFFGQGTRLTVV.

The chain is built from TRBV5-1 and TRBJ2-3; D gene unclear. V lost 7 bases to trimming and J lost 2 bases, with 8 bases between them. This CDR3 spans 12 amino acids. CDR1 SGHRS and CDR2 YFSETQ come from the germline V gene. This CDR3 is CASGHNTDTQYF. Here the CDR3 DNA reads TGCGCCAGCGGTCACAACACAGATACGCAGTATTTT.

V gene TRBV7-2 combines with J gene TRBJ2-5, with D unresolved. V gave up 1 base and J gave up 4 bases, with 7 bases separating them. The CDR3 is 13 amino acids. Germline-derived CDR1 and CDR2 are SGHTA and FQGNSA. The CDR3 loop is CASSLGALETQYF. Here the CDR3 DNA reads TGTGCCAGCAGCTTAGGAGCCCTAGAGACCCAGTACTTC.

This rearrangement joins TRBV21-1 to TRBJ1-2; the table's D call of TRBD1 was not tested on the DNA. TRBV21-1 is assigned pseudogene status. The CDR3 contains 16 residues. The CDR3 sequence is CASSEKQGEAKQGYTF. For the CDR3, the DNA is TGTGCCAGCAGCGAAAAACAGGGGGAGGCTAAGCAGGGCTACACCTTC.

This clone was counted a single time. The chain joins TRBV11-2 to TRBJ1-6; D not resolved. Germline CDR1 reads SGHAT; CDR2 reads FQNNGV. Trimming pared 6 bases from V and 5 bases from J, leaving 8 bases between. The CDR3 runs to 13 residues. CDR3 nucleotide sequence: TGTGCCAGCAGGAAACAAAATAATTCACCCCTCCACTTT. This encodes CASRKQNNSPLHF.

The V and J genes are TRBV29-1 and TRBJ1-1; no clear D gene. Germline assignment: CDR1 SQVTM and CDR2 ANQGSEA. This CDR3 comprises 12 residues. V was cut by 5 bases and J by 8 bases, with 15 bases left in between. CDR3 protein: CSVHGPGVEAFF. CDR3 coding DNA: TGCAGCGTTCACGGGCCCGGGGTGGAAGCTTTCTTT.

The chain's CDR3 is CASSLTASSTDTQYF. CDR3 nucleotide sequence: TGTGCCAGCAGCTTAACGGCTAGTAGCACAGATACGCAGTATTTT. V gene TRBV7-3 combines with J gene TRBJ2-3; D remains ambiguous. CDR1 and CDR2 (germline): SGHTA, FQGTGA. This CDR3 spans 15 amino acids. V lost 0 bases, J lost 0 bases, and 7 bases lay in between.

Concerning this clone: The same CDR3 also results from other DNA sequences found in this sample. The gene calls are TRBV5-1 and TRBJ1-2; the D gene is possibly TRBD1 (5 bases). The CDR3 sequence is 12 residues long. V was trimmed by 4 bases and J by 4 bases, leaving 8 bases between them. Germline V CDR1 and CDR2: SGHRS, YFSETQ. The CDR3 here is CASSADSYGYTF. The CDR3 bases are TGCGCCAGCAGCGCCGACAGCTATGGCTACACCTTC.

This clone was detected a few times. The chain joins TRBV6-2 or TRBV6-3 to TRBJ2-7; D unclear. Germline CDR1 MNHEY, CDR2 SVGEGT. The CDR3 loop spans 13 amino acids. V was pared by 2 bases and J by 3 bases, with 8 bases between. The CDR3 sequence is CASSYGGSYEQYF. The DNA for the CDR3 is TGTGCCAGCAGTTACGGTGGCAGCTACGAGCAGTACTTC.

The chain is built from TRBV18 and TRBJ2-1, with 10 bases lining up with TRBD2. V lost 3 bases to trimming and J lost 9 bases; unmatched junction nucleotides: 17. The germline CDR1 and CDR2 sequences are KGHSH and LQKENI. This CDR3 has 18 residues. CDR3 nucleotide sequence: TGTGCCAGCTCACCTTACAGTAGCGGGGGGCCGTCCCGAGGTGAGCAGTTCTTC. Its protein product is CASSPYSSGGPSRGEQFF. The full variable domain, completed using reference TRBV18 and TRBJ2-1, is NAGVMQNPRHLVRRRGQEARLRCSPMKGHSHVYWYRQLPEEGLKFMVYLQKENIIDESGMPKERFSAEFPKEGPSILRIQQVVRGDSAAYFCASSPYSSGGPSRGEQFFGPGTRLTVL.

The chain joins TRBV30 to TRBJ1-5; no clear D. Trimming left V 2 bases short and J 5 bases short, with 10 bases between. CDR1 GTSNPN and CDR2 SVGIG come from the germline V gene (reference sequence). The CDR3 runs to 13 residues. The CDR3 nucleotides read TGTGCCTGGAGTAGAGGGCGCGATCAGCCCCAGCATTTT. Amino acids: CAWSRGRDQPQHF.